Described below is a single TCR beta chain sequence and its context. This entry is derived from a study of early T cells in non-severe SARS-CoV-2 infection. Study details: From unsorted whole blood, bulk RNA was sequenced, and the chains remained unpaired.

cDNA molecules, individually, were tagged with unique molecular identifiers. TCRdb itself ran the 5' RACE reads through MiXCR, one entry per CDR3 protein. Among some 22,000 distinct CDR3 sequences, around 5% were seen once, and the ten largest hold about 4%. CDR3 size: 15 residues. The trim removed 6 bases at V and 7 bases at J, leaving 7 bases unmatched. The sequenced material came from whole blood. The TCR was taken from an adult who was a healthcare worker with PCR-confirmed SARS-CoV-2 infection or an uninfected control (not recorded which). This chain connects TRBV12-3 or TRBV12-4 to TRBJ1-6; 9 nucleotides match TRBD1. CDR3 residues: CASRSRQGGNSPLHF. The CDR3 DNA reads TGTGCCAGCAGGTCCAGACAGGGGGGCAATTCACCCCTCCACTTT.